This T cell receptor (beta chain) was found in a study of early T cells in non-severe SARS-CoV-2 infection. Whole-study context: Sequenced bulk RNA came from whole blood that was unsorted, and chains were unpaired. Points from the study as a whole: Matching results from VDJdb favored anti-spike CD8 responses, leaving private and CD4 specificities undetected.

Individual cDNA molecules were tagged with unique molecular identifiers, the study reported. MiXCR, applied by TCRdb to the 5' RACE reads, yields one record per CDR3 protein. The sample lists about 61,000 distinct CDR3 sequences, less than 14% occurring once. J was trimmed by 0 bases and V by 2 bases; bases with no gene match: 4. This CDR3 is 17 amino acids long. Germline lookup yields CDR1 SEHNR and CDR2 FQNEAQ (reference sequence). As concerns this clonotype: No antigen is known for it.

The sequence was obtained from an adult who was a healthcare worker with PCR-confirmed SARS-CoV-2 infection or an uninfected control (not recorded which). The J gene is TRBJ2-3, the V gene TRBV7-9; 11 positions match TRBD2. The sample consisted of whole blood. The CDR3 sequence: CASSLPRLAGSTDTQYF. Here the CDR3 DNA reads TGTGCCAGCAGCTTACCCAGACTAGCGGGGAGCACAGATACGCAGTATTTT.